The 32 T cell receptor beta chains presented below share a single source sample, sequenced in a study of control samples from healthy donors and cancer patients. Sequenced by immunoSEQ multiplex PCR; TCRdb stores in-frame clones only, minus some. The sample consists of about 130,000 clones, 80% to 95% of them appearing once. Sequenced material: blood. The source is a middle-aged man in good health.

V is TRBV19 and J is TRBJ1-5; D not resolved. Trimming took 3 bases from V and 2 from J, leaving 14 bases between them. The V gene's germline CDR1 is LNHDA and CDR2 SQIVND (reference sequence). The CDR3 sequence is 16 residues long. CDR3 in amino acids: CASSMRPEAGNQPQHF. In nucleotides, the CDR3 is TGTGCCAGTAGTATGAGACCTGAGGCTGGCAATCAGCCCCAGCATTTT.

The chain uses TRBV3-1 (or the pseudogene TRBV3-2) and TRBJ2-2; D may be TRBD1 (5 bases). V was cut by 6 bases and J by 0 bases, with 11 bases left in between. There are 15 residues in the CDR3. The germline V gene encodes CDR1 LGHDT and CDR2 YNNKEL (reference sequence). The CDR3 DNA reads TGTGCCAGCAGACGACAGATCGCGAACACCGGGGAGCTGTTTTTT. Translating it yields CASRRQIANTGELFF.

The rearrangement uses TRBV5-5 and TRBJ2-7; D is ambiguous. V shed 1 base and J shed 3 bases, with 11 bases lying between them. The CDR3 loop spans 14 amino acids. Germline V gene data show CDR1 as SGHKS and CDR2 as YYEKEE (reference sequence). CDR3 bases: TGTGCCAGCAGCTTGTTCGCACAGAACTACGAGCAGTACTTC. Its protein product is CASSLFAQNYEQYF.

The chain recombines TRBV6-5 with TRBJ2-5; 9 bases align to TRBD1. The V segment lost 6 bases and the J segment 5 bases; nucleotides outside the gene matches: 4. Germline lookup yields CDR1 MNHEY and CDR2 SVGAGI. This CDR3 has 13 amino acids. As DNA, the CDR3 is TGTGCCAGCAGGGCGACAGGGGGGGAGACCCAGTACTTC. It specifies CASRATGGETQYF.

The chain carries TRBV19 and TRBJ2-7; TRBD1 aligns across 10 bases. V was clipped by 5 bases and J by 4 bases; unmatched bases: 8. CDR1 is LNHDA, CDR2 SQIVND, per germline (reference sequence). The CDR3 spans 15 residues. The CDR3 DNA sequence: TGTGCCAGTAGTTCGAGGGACAGGGGAATATACGAGCAGTACTTC. It encodes CASSSRDRGIYEQYF.

This sequence joins TRBV5-1 and TRBJ1-1; 7 bases match TRBD1. The CDR3 runs to 15 residues. Per germline, CDR1 SGHRS and CDR2 YFSETQ. V trimming: 4 bases; J trimming: 1 base; junction bases outside the gene matches: 7. The CDR3 nucleotides are TGCGCCAGCAGCGGAACCGGGACAGAGAACACTGAAGCTTTCTTT. It is translated as CASSGTGTENTEAFF.

The genes are TRBV9 and TRBJ2-3; 12 nucleotides match TRBD2. In germline, CDR1 is SGDLS, CDR2 YYNGEE. V lost 1 base to trimming and J lost 6 bases; unmatched junction nucleotides: 0. This CDR3 region has 14 residues. The CDR3 here is CASSVTSGGDTQYF. The CDR3 region has the DNA TGTGCCAGCAGCGTAACTAGCGGGGGGGATACGCAGTATTTT.

The CDR3 nucleotides read TGCGCCAGCAGCTTGAGGTCGCTTAACTATGGCTACACCTTC. It specifies CASSLRSLNYGYTF. This chain connects TRBV5-1 to TRBJ1-2; D is unresolved. Germline CDR1 is SGHRS and CDR2 is YFSETQ. This CDR3 is built from 14 residues. Trimming stripped 1 base from V and 1 base from J, with 8 bases between.

The V gene is TRBV5-1, the J gene TRBJ2-7; D not certain. V shed 4 bases and J shed 3 bases, with 14 bases lying between them. The CDR3 runs 14 residues. The germline CDR1 and CDR2 sequences are SGHRS and YFSETQ. Written as DNA, the CDR3 is TGCGCCAGCAGCCCAGATAGACCGGGCTACGAGCAGTACTTC. Protein sequence: CASSPDRPGYEQYF. Full variable domain (rest looked up from reference TRBV5-1 and TRBJ2-7): KAGVTQTPRYLIKTRGQQVTLSCSPISGHRSVSWYQQTPGQGLQFLFEYFSETQRNKGNFPGRFSGRQFSNSRSEMNVSTLELGDSALYLCASSPDRPGYEQYFGPGTRLTVT.

This clone was counted once. The rearrangement links TRBV12-3 or TRBV12-4 to TRBJ1-2; 12 bases are a match to TRBD1. Germline trimming cut 8 bases from V and 7 bases from J; bases unmatched to any gene: 2. The CDR3 runs 12 residues. The CDR3 region is CASGTGGVGYTF. DNA for the CDR3: TGTGCCAGCGGGACAGGGGGCGTTGGCTACACCTTC.

The rearrangement links TRBV11-3 to TRBJ2-1; TRBD1 aligns across 10 bases. CDR3 length equals 15 residues. Germline trimming cut 5 bases from V and 8 bases from J; bases unmatched to any gene: 9. Germline values: CDR1 SGHNT, CDR2 YENEEA. The CDR3 sequence: CASSAPGQGFHEQFF. CDR3 coding DNA: TGTGCCAGCAGCGCTCCGGGACAGGGGTTCCATGAGCAGTTCTTC.

The rearrangement links TRBV5-4 to TRBJ2-5; TRBD2 agrees at 13 bases. The junction had 7 bases not matched to a gene; V was cut back by 0 bases and J by 5 bases. Germline loops: CDR1 SGHNT, CDR2 YYREEE (reference sequence). The CDR3 has 17 residues. CDR3 in DNA: TGTGCCAGCAGCTTGGCGACTAGCGGGGGGTTCAGGGAGACCCAGTACTTC. It specifies CASSLATSGGFRETQYF.

The V call is TRBV7-9, the J call TRBJ2-1; maybe TRBD2 (5 bases). Germline CDR1 and CDR2: SEHNR and FQNEAQ (reference sequence). The CDR3 is made up of 14 amino acids. V was pared by 5 bases and J by 2 bases, with 10 bases between. CDR3 sequence (DNA): TGTGCCAGCAGCGAGGACTTCCCCTACAATGAGCAGTTCTTC. Translated: CASSEDFPYNEQFF.

CDR3 DNA sequence: TGTGCCAGCAGCCGGACAGGGGGGTTCACAGATACGCAGTATTTT. It encodes CASSRTGGFTDTQYF. The chain has TRBV7-9 and TRBJ2-3; 10 bases agree with TRBD1. CDR3 size: 15 residues. After removal of 5 bases from V and 2 bases from J, the junction contained 4 bases not matched to a gene. Germline CDR1 and CDR2: SEHNR and FQNEAQ (reference sequence).

The chain combines TRBV28 with TRBJ1-5; possibly TRBD1 for D (5 bases). This CDR3 spans 17 amino acids. Trimming removed 3 bases at V and 0 bases at J, with 15 bases between. Looked up from germline, CDR1 is MDHEN and CDR2 is SYDVKM. The chain's CDR3 is CASSFKGDLRSNQPQHF. In nucleotides, the CDR3 is TGTGCCAGCAGTTTCAAAGGGGACCTCCGTAGCAATCAGCCCCAGCATTTT.

The chain has TRBV7-8 and TRBJ2-1, with 9 bases identical to TRBD1. From germline, CDR1 is SGHVS and CDR2 FQNEAQ. This CDR3 comprises 15 residues. V gave up 5 bases and J gave up 3 bases; unmatched junction bases: 5. The CDR3 DNA reads TGTGCCAGCAGCGCGGGACAGGGTCTCTACAATGAGCAGTTCTTC. Translating gives CASSAGQGLYNEQFF.

This clone has just one count. J is TRBJ2-2 and V is TRBV7-6; the D is unclear. CDR3 length: 16 amino acids. The germline gives CDR1 SGHVS, CDR2 FNYEAQ. The V gene lost 5 bases and the J gene lost 3 bases, with 16 bases spanning the gap. This CDR3 reads CASSPTTSTYTGELFF. The CDR3, as DNA: TGTGCCAGCAGCCCTACTACTTCCACTTACACCGGGGAGCTGTTTTTT.

The chain uses TRBV14 and TRBJ1-1, with D uncertain. CDR1 is SGHDN, CDR2 FVKESK, per germline. The CDR3 contains 13 residues. V was shortened by 4 bases and J by 2 bases, with 8 bases between the two germline ends. The CDR3 here is CASSPTRNTEAFF. In nucleotides, the CDR3 is TGTGCCAGCAGCCCTACAAGAAACACTGAAGCTTTCTTT.

The rearrangement links TRBV24-1 to TRBJ1-5; D not resolved. The CDR3 loop spans 13 amino acids. V was pared by 6 bases and J by 4 bases, with 9 bases between. CDR1 is KGHDR, CDR2 SFDVKD, per germline. In nucleotides, the CDR3 is TGTGCCACCAGTAAGGGAGGGAATCAGCCCCAGCATTTT. Encoded protein: CATSKGGNQPQHF.

The chain is built from TRBV5-1 and TRBJ2-7; TRBD1 is a possible D gene (5 bases). V was pared by 2 bases and J by 0 bases, with 15 bases between. The CDR3 spans 16 residues. Germline lookup yields CDR1 SGHRS and CDR2 YFSETQ. CDR3 protein: CASSFSTQEPSYEQYF. The CDR3 nucleotides are TGCGCCAGCAGCTTCTCAACACAGGAACCCTCCTACGAGCAGTACTTC.

This chain joins TRBV4-1 and TRBJ2-2; TRBD1 agrees at 7 bases. With V trimmed by 1 base and J by 5 bases, 4 bases remained unmatched. CDR3 length: 15 amino acids. Per the germline V gene, CDR1 is MGHRA and CDR2 is YSYEKL. CDR3 amino acids: CASSQGRQGTGELFF. As DNA, the CDR3 is TGCGCCAGCAGCCAAGGACGACAGGGAACCGGGGAGCTGTTTTTT.

The J gene is TRBJ2-2, the V gene TRBV29-1; 8 bases are shared with TRBD1. The V gene end was trimmed by 7 bases and the J gene end by 1 base; junction bases not matched to a gene: 2. The CDR3 spans 13 residues. Germline V CDR1 and CDR2: SQVTM, ANQGSEA. The CDR3 DNA is TGCAGCGGTGACAGGGGGAACACCGGGGAGCTGTTTTTT. This sequence encodes CSGDRGNTGELFF.

The chain uses TRBV7-2 and TRBJ1-2; TRBD1 is a possible D gene (5 bases). Looked up from germline, CDR1 is SGHTA and CDR2 is FQGNSA. The CDR3 sequence is 14 residues long. The V end was cut by 4 bases, the J end by 4 bases, with 13 bases between. This CDR3 is CASSWDGGPYGYTF. The CDR3 DNA reads TGTGCCAGCAGCTGGGACGGGGGACCCTATGGCTACACCTTC.

This chain joins TRBV5-1 and TRBJ2-3; 9 bases agree with TRBD2. Germline CDR1 reads SGHRS; CDR2 reads YFSETQ. The junction had 2 bases not matched to a gene; V was cut back by 0 bases and J by 0 bases. The CDR3 has 16 amino acids. CDR3 residues: CASSLDTSGSTDTQYF. The CDR3 nucleotides read TGCGCCAGCAGCTTGGATACTAGCGGGAGCACAGATACGCAGTATTTT.

V and J are TRBV25-1 and TRBJ2-7; 7 positions agree with TRBD1. Germline values: CDR1 MGHDK, CDR2 SYGVNS. With 6 bases clipped from V and 2 bases from J, the junction kept 7 bases outside the gene matches. This CDR3 is built from 14 residues. The CDR3 is CASRKTGQPYEQYF. The CDR3 DNA sequence: TGTGCCAGCAGAAAGACGGGACAGCCCTACGAGCAGTACTTC.

The rearrangement uses TRBV7-2 and TRBJ2-1; TRBD2 matches 7 bases. This CDR3 contains 17 residues. CDR1 and CDR2 (germline): SGHTA, FQGNSA. Trimming removed 0 bases from V and 3 bases from J; junction bases left unmatched: 8. In DNA, the CDR3 is TGTGCCAGCAGCTTAGCCCGCGCGGGGGTGAGCTACAATGAGCAGTTCTTC. This translates into CASSLARAGVSYNEQFF. The variable domain in full, with the rest retrieved from reference TRBV7-2 and TRBJ2-1, is GAGVSQSPSNKVTEKGKDVELRCDPISGHTALYWYRQSLGQGLEFLIYFQGNSAPDKSGLPSDRFSAERTGGSVSTLTIQRTQQEDSAVYLCASSLARAGVSYNEQFFGPGTRLTVL.

The V call is TRBV5-1, the J call TRBJ2-7, with D perhaps given as TRBD1 or TRBD2 (6 bases each). CDR1 SGHRS and CDR2 YFSETQ come from the germline V gene. The length of the CDR3 is 14 residues. V was pared by 2 bases and J by 7 bases, with 16 bases between. For the CDR3, the DNA is TGCGCCAGCAGCTTAGGGGGTGGGGGGCAGGAGCAGTACTTC. Residues: CASSLGGGGQEQYF.

This chain uses TRBV24-1 with TRBJ1-2; D is ambiguous. The ends were cut back, 7 bases at V and 8 bases at J, with 7 bases in the middle. The V gene's germline CDR1 is KGHDR and CDR2 SFDVKD. The CDR3 is 10 residues long. CDR3 nucleotide sequence: TGTGCCACCAGGGGGAAAGGCTACACCTTC. Its translation: CATRGKGYTF.

The chain recombines TRBV2 with TRBJ2-3; a possible D gene is TRBD1 (6 bases). Trimming stripped 2 bases from V and 6 bases from J, with 12 bases between. CDR3 length: 14 residues. Germline V lookup: CDR1 SNHLY, CDR2 FYNNEI. CDR3 sequence: CASSESQGSDTQYF. For the CDR3, the DNA is TGTGCCAGCAGTGAATCACAGGGTTCGGATACGCAGTATTTT.

This chain links TRBV30 with TRBJ2-3, with D possibly matching TRBD2 (5 bases). V was trimmed by 2 bases and J by 3 bases, leaving 15 bases between them. From germline, CDR1 is GTSNPN and CDR2 SVGIG (reference sequence). The CDR3 has 15 amino acids. The DNA of the CDR3 is TGTGCCTGGAGTACTAGGGCAGGAACGACAGATACGCAGTATTTT. Its protein is CAWSTRAGTTDTQYF.

The chain couples TRBV13 to TRBJ2-7; 9 bases map to TRBD2. The V gene's germline CDR1 is PRHDT and CDR2 FYEKMQ (reference sequence). Trimming cost V 2 bases and J 5 bases; bases outside gene matches: 4. This CDR3 is 14 amino acids long. The CDR3: CASSLRGGAHEQYF. CDR3 DNA sequence: TGTGCCAGCAGCTTACGCGGGGGGGCCCACGAGCAGTACTTC.

The rearrangement links TRBV6-6 to TRBJ2-7; D might be TRBD1 (5 bases). The CDR3 extends over 14 amino acids. From germline, CDR1 is MNHNY and CDR2 SVGAGI (reference sequence). Trimming took off 2 bases at V and 6 bases at J, with 14 bases between the two ends. CDR3 in DNA: TGTGCCAGCAGTTACGGGGCAGGGCAACGCGAGCAGTACTTC. This sequence encodes CASSYGAGQREQYF.